A selection of T cell receptor beta chains follows, all from one sample in a study of tumor and adjacent non-tumor tissue in lung cancer. TCRdb ran MiXCR on the multiplex PCR reads and lists one entry per CDR3 protein. Of tens of thousands of distinct CDR3 sequences listed, around four fifths are singletons. Sample: lung tumor tissue. The receptors derive from a man in his sixties with non-small cell lung cancer. Each CDR3 is given with its conserved first and last residue. Fields, in order: J gene, V gene, CDR3 protein.

TRBJ2-1,TRBV20-1,CSARDLPYKEQFF
TRBJ2-2,TRBV29-1,CNVLSLSTTRELFF
TRBJ2-2,TRBV20-1,CSARKSGRNTGELFF
TRBJ2-3,TRBV11-3,CESSLVPQDKQYF
TRBJ2-5,TRBV29-1,CSGGQEFGETQYF
TRBJ2-5,TRBV7-9,CASSQEGETQYF
TRBJ1-1,TRBV6-5,CASSGSRRGGNEAFF
TRBJ1-1,TRBV5-1,CASSLNPGNTEAFF
TRBJ1-1,TRBV29-1,CSVDSNNVVFF
TRBJ2-5,TRBV6-5,CASSTRGLAGRETQYF
TRBJ2-4,TRBV11-1,CASSSRQGRGETIQYF
TRBJ2-2,TRBV11-1,CASSYVSGTGELFF
TRBJ2-5,TRBV6-1,CASMMQGNGEIQYF
TRBJ2-7,TRBV10-2,CARSGGRCNKQYF
TRBJ2-1,TRBV20-1,CNARGPNNGQFF
TRBJ1-1,TRBV29-1,CNAPPVGANNEAFF
TRBJ2-7,TRBV29-1,CSSRQGSYEQYF
TRBJ2-3,TRBV29-1,CSTLDRSVTHYF
TRBJ1-5,TRBV20-1,CSASGGYQLKHF
TRBJ1-2,TRBV29-1,CSVDQESGYTF
TRBJ2-3,TRBV24-1,CATGDPRGYTDMQYF
TRBJ2-3,TRBV11-2,CASSLDRGGIDTQYF
TRBJ1-1,TRBV7-9,CANSWGESLNTEAFF
TRBJ2-3,TRBV5-4,CASSRQTTADTQYF
TRBJ2-4,TRBV6-5,CVSSYNRGSGNNQYF
TRBJ2-5,TRBV7-8,CASSTRAWNQETQYF
TRBJ2-2,TRBV6-6,CASRGQGFGELFF
TRBJ2-3,TRBV20-1,CSADGLAGSTDTQYF
TRBJ2-1,TRBV28,CASSFPGSQLNEQFF
TRBJ2-2,TRBV11-3,CTSSSPRDGRNTGELFF
TRBJ2-1,TRBV11-2,CASSLDPAAPEQFF
TRBJ2-7,TRBV7-8,CASSLVGLGSSYKQYF
TRBJ2-7,TRBV28,CASCLTASGAYEQYF
TRBJ1-5,TRBV10-2,CASSDEGGEPSEPQHF
TRBJ2-6,TRBV28,CASSPGTGFWANFLTF
TRBJ2-3,TRBV28,CASSGRSGRAIDTQYF
TRBJ2-1,TRBV12-3/TRBV12-4,CASSLVLAFNEQFF
TRBJ2-5,TRBV11-1,CASSLPRIRPSQETQYF
TRBJ1-3,TRBV6-1,CVRTLRTGTGGYTIYF
TRBJ2-7,TRBV28,CASSSGPAGPTSEQYF
TRBJ2-1,TRBV6-1,CASTKGASAYNEQFF
TRBJ1-2,TRBV6-5,CASRARIGGSNYGYTF
TRBJ2-7,TRBV6-5,CAGSYGAGQVYEQYF
TRBJ2-7,TRBV29-1,CSVNTGTSSHEQYF
TRBJ2-2,TRBV6-5,CASKVAVNTGELFF
TRBJ2-1,TRBV11-2,CASSLAGPRKNEQFF
TRBJ2-6,TRBV10-3,CTISEHWTSGRESGANVLTF
TRBJ2-1,TRBV20-1,CSVPGLADYNEQFF